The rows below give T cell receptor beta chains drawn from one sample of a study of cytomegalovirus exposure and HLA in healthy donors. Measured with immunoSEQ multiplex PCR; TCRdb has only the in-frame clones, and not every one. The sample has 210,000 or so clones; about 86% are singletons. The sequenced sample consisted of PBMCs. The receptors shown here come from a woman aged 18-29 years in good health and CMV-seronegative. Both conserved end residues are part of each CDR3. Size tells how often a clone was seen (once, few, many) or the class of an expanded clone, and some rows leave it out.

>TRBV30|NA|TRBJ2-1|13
CAWKETYHLEQFF
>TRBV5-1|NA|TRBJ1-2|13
CASSLGQTDGYTF
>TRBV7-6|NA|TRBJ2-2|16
CASSQVTDSGGGELFF
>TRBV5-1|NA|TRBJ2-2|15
CASSLAAANTGELFF
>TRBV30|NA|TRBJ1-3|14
CAYTTGSSGNTIYF
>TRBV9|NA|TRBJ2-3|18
CASSLEGTSGSWADTQYF
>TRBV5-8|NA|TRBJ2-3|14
CASGPGTSTDTQYF
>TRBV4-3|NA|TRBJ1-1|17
CASSRVILSGSNTEAFF
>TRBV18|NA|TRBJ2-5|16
CASSQRLAGGSETQYF
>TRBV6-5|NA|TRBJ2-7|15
CASSYSVRDSHEQYF
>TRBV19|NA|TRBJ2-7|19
CASSTRRVVTSETPYEQYF
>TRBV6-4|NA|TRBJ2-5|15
CASSENVGGPETQYF
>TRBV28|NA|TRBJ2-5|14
CASSFTGFQETQYF
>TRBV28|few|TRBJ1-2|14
CASSPGTANYGYTF